This T cell receptor (beta chain) comes out of a study of blood T cell repertoires in COVID-19. Background on the study: Italy, Spain and the United States were the sources of the convalescent and acute COVID-19 samples. The cDNA or gDNA used as material had been derived from T cells, B-cell-depleted T cells, or PBMCs.

The CDR3 runs 16 residues. V was trimmed by 4 bases and J by 2 bases, leaving 17 bases between them. Germline CDR1 reads LNHDA; CDR2 reads SQIVND (reference sequence). In the original workflow: Estimation of nucleated cell counts was performed using reference gene primer amplification. Sequencing used immunoSEQ multiplex PCR; TCRdb keeps in-frame clones, though not all of them. V and J calls and clone size are copied from that table; D and trimming were computed from the DNA. Of 200,000 or so clones in the sample, just under 85% were seen once. Input material: peripheral blood. The origin of this receptor is a human donor with acute or convalescent COVID-19. The donor label of this sample is uncertain. This chain links TRBV19 with TRBJ1-1, with D perhaps TRBD1 (6 bases). The CDR3 DNA reads TGTGCCAGTAGTACCCGTTACCGACAGGTTAACACTGAAGCTTTCTTT. Protein sequence: CASSTRYRQVNTEAFF.